Presented here are 25 T cell receptor beta chains from one specimen sequenced in a study of blood T cell repertoires in COVID-19. Generated by immunoSEQ multiplex PCR, the TCRdb table keeps only in-frame clones and is missing some. The sample lists about 400,000 clones, roughly 89% occurring once. Sequenced input: peripheral blood. All receptors come from a woman in her 30s with acute or convalescent COVID-19.

V and J are TRBV15 and TRBJ2-7, with D hard to call. Germline-derived CDR1 and CDR2 are LNHNV and YYDKDF (reference sequence). V gave up 1 base and J gave up 3 bases, with 7 bases separating them. The CDR3 covers 13 residues. The CDR3 DNA follows: TGTGCCACCAGCAGAGTTCCACTCTACGAGCAGTACTTC. This translates into CATSRVPLYEQYF.

The DNA for the CDR3 is TGCACCAGCAGCCGAGCAATAAAAAACATTCAGTACTTC. Translated, it gives CTSSRAIKNIQYF. V is TRBV1 and J is TRBJ2-4; the table's D call of TRBD2 was not tested on the DNA. TRBV1 is a recognized pseudogene. This CDR3 contains 13 residues.

This chain joins TRBV4-1 and TRBJ2-5; 7 nucleotides align to TRBD2. V lost 4 bases and J lost 4; bases outside the gene matches: 12. CDR1 and CDR2 (germline): MGHRA, YSYEKL. There are 16 residues in the CDR3. CDR3 loop: CASSLRAGPEGETQYF. DNA for the CDR3: TGCGCCAGCAGCCTTAGAGCGGGGCCGGAGGGAGAGACCCAGTACTTC.

The chain recombines TRBV30 with TRBJ2-7; D is perhaps TRBD1 (6 bases). Per germline, CDR1 GTSNPN and CDR2 SVGIG (reference sequence). Trimming removed 3 bases from V and 6 bases from J, with 15 bases in between. CDR3 length equals 13 residues. CDR3 sequence: CAWRANRVSEQYF. DNA for the CDR3: TGTGCCTGGAGGGCGAACAGGGTATCCGAGCAGTACTTC.

This rearrangement joins TRBV13 to TRBJ1-2; D is undetermined. The V gene lost 5 bases and the J gene lost 5 bases, with 18 bases spanning the gap. The CDR3 consists of 15 residues. In germline, CDR1 is PRHDT, CDR2 FYEKMQ (reference sequence). The CDR3 region has the DNA TGTGCCAGCAGCACCAGGTCCCCGATTCGGTATGGCTACACCTTC. It yields the protein CASSTRSPIRYGYTF.

This chain links TRBV7-9 with TRBJ1-1; maybe TRBD1 (6 bases). Per the germline V gene, CDR1 is SEHNR and CDR2 is FQNEAQ (reference sequence). The CDR3 length is 15 residues. V lost 2 bases and J lost 5, with 15 bases in between. Written as DNA, the CDR3 is TGTGCCAGCAGCTTAACCACAGGGATTGGGACTGAAGCTTTCTTT. The encoded protein is CASSLTTGIGTEAFF.

The CDR3 reads CASSPRQGHYEQYF. The CDR3 nucleotides are TGTGCCAGCAGCCCCCGACAGGGCCACTACGAGCAGTACTTC. The chain combines TRBV9 with TRBJ2-7; 7 nucleotides agree with TRBD1. The CDR3 runs to 14 residues. Germline CDR1 SGDLS, CDR2 YYNGEE. Trimming cost V 4 bases and J 3 bases; bases outside gene matches: 7.

The rearrangement joins TRBV10-3 to TRBJ2-5; 10 nucleotides match TRBD2. Germline CDR1 is ENHRY and CDR2 is SYGVKD. V lost 0 bases and J lost 2; bases outside the gene matches: 3. The CDR3 length is 16 residues. The DNA of the CDR3 is TGTGCCATCAGTGAGTCGATACTAGCGGGGCAAGAGACCCAGTACTTC. This sequence encodes CAISESILAGQETQYF.

With respect to this clone: This sample also contains other DNA sequences that code for the same CDR3. V is TRBV7-3 and J is TRBJ1-1, with TRBD1 matching over 7 bases. From germline, CDR1 is SGHTA and CDR2 FQGTGA. The CDR3 runs to 14 residues. V was clipped by 5 bases and J by 0 bases; unmatched bases: 3. CDR3 nucleotide sequence: TGTGCCAGCAGCCTGACAGGGTTGAACACTGAAGCTTTCTTT. Protein product: CASSLTGLNTEAFF.

The genes are TRBV18 and TRBJ1-2; 9 positions match TRBD1. The CDR3 has 16 amino acids. The germline gives CDR1 KGHSH, CDR2 LQKENI. Trimming cost V 2 bases and J 9 bases; bases outside gene matches: 13. CDR3 sequence: CASSPNRRDRDISYTF. The CDR3 DNA is TGTGCCAGCTCACCAAACCGCCGGGACAGGGATATCAGCTACACCTTC.

The V call is TRBV7-6, the J call TRBJ1-3, with D tentatively TRBD1 (6 bases). V was clipped by 5 bases and J by 4 bases, with 6 bases between them. CDR3 size: 12 residues. The germline V gene encodes CDR1 SGHVS and CDR2 FNYEAQ. The CDR3 reads CASSQGGNTIYF. The CDR3 coding sequence is TGTGCCAGCAGCCAGGGGGGAAACACCATATATTTT.

The genes are TRBV7-6 and TRBJ1-1, with TRBD1 identical over 7 bases. Germline V lookup: CDR1 SGHVS, CDR2 FNYEAQ. The CDR3 totals 14 residues. The V segment lost 5 bases and the J segment 5 bases; nucleotides outside the gene matches: 8. Here the CDR3 reads CASSAQGVGTEAFF. In nucleotides, the CDR3 is TGTGCCAGCAGCGCCCAGGGGGTGGGAACTGAAGCTTTCTTT.

This chain connects TRBV5-5 to TRBJ2-7; 7 positions agree with TRBD1. The CDR3 is made up of 14 amino acids. V was clipped by 4 bases and J by 1 base; unmatched bases: 5. In germline, CDR1 is SGHKS, CDR2 YYEKEE (reference sequence). CDR3 sequence reads: CASSGPGQSYEQYF. The CDR3 nucleotides are TGTGCCAGCAGCGGACCGGGACAGTCCTACGAGCAGTACTTC.

The V and J genes are TRBV5-6 and TRBJ1-2; D gene unclear. Trimming removed 0 bases from V and 4 bases from J, with 7 bases in between. This CDR3 contains 13 residues. Germline assignment: CDR1 SGHDT and CDR2 YYEEEE. DNA of the CDR3: TGTGCCAGCAGCTTGGGGGCGCTCTATGGCTACACCTTC. Residues: CASSLGALYGYTF. The full variable domain, completed using reference TRBV5-6 and TRBJ1-2, is DAGVTQSPTHLIKTRGQQVTLRCSPKSGHDTVSWYQQALGQGPQFIFQYYEEEERQRGNFPDRFSGHQFPNYSSELNVNALLLGDSALYLCASSLGALYGYTFGSGTRLTVV.

The chain recombines TRBV28 with TRBJ1-2; D gene unclear. The V gene lost 4 bases and the J gene lost 7 bases, with 19 bases spanning the gap. The CDR3 contains 15 residues. Germline CDR1 and CDR2: MDHEN and SYDVKM. The CDR3: CASSSIGHPRGGYTF. In DNA, the CDR3 is TGTGCCAGCAGTTCAATAGGGCACCCCCGGGGTGGCTACACCTTC.

The chain employs TRBV28 and TRBJ2-7; 11 nucleotides align to TRBD2. Losses at the gene ends were 5 bases for V and 2 bases for J; bases not matched to a gene: 23. This CDR3 is 21 amino acids long. Germline V lookup: CDR1 MDHEN, CDR2 SYDVKM. CDR3 DNA sequence: TGTGCCAGCAGTGGACCCCCCCACACCTCCTACACTAGCGGGGGACCCTACGAGCAGTACTTC. It specifies CASSGPPHTSYTSGGPYEQYF.

The chain has TRBV5-1 and TRBJ1-1; 7 bases align to TRBD1. Unmatched junction bases numbered 15, after V lost 1 base and J lost 0 bases. The germline gives CDR1 SGHRS, CDR2 YFSETQ. CDR3 length: 19 amino acids. DNA of the CDR3: TGCGCCAGCAGCTTGTTTTTTGGTCGACAGGGACTTATGAACACTGAAGCTTTCTTT. Translating gives CASSLFFGRQGLMNTEAFF.

The chain recombines TRBV3-1 (or the pseudogene TRBV3-2) with TRBJ2-1; D might be TRBD1 (6 bases). Germline lookup yields CDR1 LGHDT and CDR2 YNNKEL (reference sequence). Trimming took 0 bases from V and 7 from J, leaving 16 bases between them. The CDR3 has 16 amino acids. Written as DNA, the CDR3 is TGTGCCAGCAGCCAAGATTTGGGGGCCGGTTGGAATGAGCAGTTCTTC. Its protein is CASSQDLGAGWNEQFF.

The chain combines TRBV5-1 with TRBJ2-7; perhaps TRBD1 as D (6 bases). Trimming removed 1 base at V and 0 bases at J, with 8 bases between. Per the germline V gene, CDR1 is SGHRS and CDR2 is YFSETQ. CDR3 length equals 14 residues. In DNA form, the CDR3 reads TGCGCCAGCAGCTTGCCAGGGGCCTCCTACGAGCAGTACTTC. Translation gives CASSLPGASYEQYF.

The chain couples TRBV6-5 to TRBJ2-1; weak D call: TRBD1 (5 bases). Germline CDR1 is MNHEY and CDR2 is SVGAGI. V was trimmed by 10 bases and J by 4 bases, leaving 11 bases between them. This CDR3 has 12 residues. CDR3 region: CAKTDPYNEQFF. The CDR3 bases are TGTGCCAAGACAGACCCGTACAATGAGCAGTTCTTC.

CDR3 DNA sequence: TGTGCCAGCAGCGTGGGCGGGGGGGCCCACGAGACCCAGTACTTC. This sequence encodes CASSVGGGAHETQYF. J is TRBJ2-5 and V is TRBV9; TRBD2 matches 9 bases. The J segment lost 5 bases and the V segment lost 2 bases, leaving 7 bases of the junction unmatched. Germline values: CDR1 SGDLS, CDR2 YYNGEE. CDR3 length: 15 residues.

The rearrangement uses TRBV2 and TRBJ1-5; 9 bases are shared with TRBD1. Germline V gene data show CDR1 as SNHLY and CDR2 as FYNNEI. The CDR3 contains 14 residues. With V trimmed by 4 bases and J by 5 bases, 3 bases remained unmatched. This chain's CDR3 is CASSGTGDHQPQHF. DNA for the CDR3: TGTGCCAGCAGTGGGACAGGGGATCATCAGCCCCAGCATTTT.

J is TRBJ2-5 and V is TRBV5-1, with 7 bases lining up with TRBD2. With 1 base clipped from V and 3 bases from J, the junction kept 3 bases outside the gene matches. Germline V gene data show CDR1 as SGHRS and CDR2 as YFSETQ. The CDR3 contains 14 residues. DNA of the CDR3: TGCGCCAGCAGCTTGACTAGCGTAGAAGAGACCCAGTACTTC. It yields the protein CASSLTSVEETQYF.

This chain uses TRBV10-3 with TRBJ2-7; 11 bases agree with TRBD1. The CDR3 runs to 14 residues. Per the germline V gene, CDR1 is ENHRY and CDR2 is SYGVKD. Trimming at V came to 11 bases and at J to 3 bases, leaving 9 bases not matched to a gene. The CDR3 bases are TGTGCCTCAGCGCCGGGACAGGGGGTCTACGAGCAGTACTTC. Translation: CASAPGQGVYEQYF.

A word on this clone: Other nucleotide sequences from this sample produce the same CDR3. The chain joins TRBV27 to TRBJ1-1; D is undetermined. The V end lost 4 bases, the J end lost 4 bases, and 7 bases lay between the germline ends. CDR1 is MNHEY, CDR2 SMNVEV, per germline (reference sequence). This CDR3 has 12 amino acids. The CDR3 DNA reads as TGTGCCAGCAGTTCCGGAGGCACTGAAGCTTTCTTT. This gives the protein CASSSGGTEAFF.